This T cell receptor (beta chain) was documented in a study of T cells expressing NK-cell markers. The CDR3 is 15 residues long. The germline V gene has CDR1 MNHEY and CDR2 SMNVEV (reference sequence). Reanalyzing the 5' RACE reads, TCRdb keeps one entry per CDR3 protein, without DNA. This sample contains about 260,000 distinct CDR3 sequences. Sample: blood T cells: a sorted CD56 or NKG2C T cell subset, CD4+ or CD8+ T cells, or bulk PBMC T cells (not recorded which). J is TRBJ2-7 and V is TRBV27; TCRdb gives TRBD2 as the D gene, but with no DNA this cannot be confirmed. The sequence derives from a man younger than 35 in good health. This chain's CDR3 is CASKGRASDLYEQYF.